The rows below give T cell receptor beta chains drawn from one sample of a study of control samples from healthy donors and cancer patients. The protocol was immunoSEQ multiplex PCR, while the TCRdb copy is restricted to in-frame clones and leaves out a portion. The sample shows some 49,000 clones, approximately 86% of them seen only once. The sequencing input was PBMCs. These receptors were collected from a woman aged 45-60 years with lung cancer. Each CDR3 is given with its conserved first and last residue. D genes are given only for firm matches. Only some rows state a clone size, as once, few, many or a class for expanded clones.

J gene: TRBJ2-7
clone size: once
D gene: NA
V gene: TRBV7-2
CDR3 DNA: TGTGCCAGCAGCTTAGCAGCGAGGGAGTACGAGCAGTACTTC
CDR3 protein: CASSLAAREYEQYF

J gene: TRBJ1-4
clone size: NA
D gene: NA
V gene: TRBV2
CDR3 DNA: TGTGCCAGCAAAGGGTTGCGGGAAAAACTGTTTTTT
CDR3 protein: CASKGLREKLFF

J gene: TRBJ1-2
clone size: NA
D gene: NA
V gene: TRBV5-1
CDR3 DNA: TGCGCCAGCAGCTTGGACGGGGGGCCAGGTGGCTACACCTTC
CDR3 protein: CASSLDGGPGGYTF

J gene: TRBJ2-7
clone size: once
D gene: TRBD1
V gene: TRBV9
CDR3 DNA: TGTGCCAGCAGCGTAGGGGTTGGGACAGGGTCGACCTACGAGCAGTACTTC
CDR3 protein: CASSVGVGTGSTYEQYF

J gene: TRBJ1-1
clone size: NA
D gene: NA
V gene: TRBV14
CDR3 DNA: TGTGCCAGCAGCCAAGCATCGGGGCGAAGGTCAGCTTTCTTT
CDR3 protein: CASSQASGRRSAFF

J gene: TRBJ1-2
clone size: NA
D gene: NA
V gene: TRBV6-5
CDR3 DNA: TGTGCCAGCAGTCCGAGGGGGGCTGGTAACTATGGCTACACCTTC
CDR3 protein: CASSPRGAGNYGYTF

J gene: TRBJ1-2
clone size: NA
D gene: TRBD1
V gene: TRBV15
CDR3 DNA: TGTGCCACCAGCAGAGAACTGACAGGGAACTATGGCTACACCTTC
CDR3 protein: CATSRELTGNYGYTF

J gene: TRBJ1-5
clone size: NA
D gene: NA
V gene: TRBV6-5
CDR3 DNA: TGTGCCAGCAGACGGGATCCAACGAATCAGCCCCAGCATTTT
CDR3 protein: CASRRDPTNQPQHF

J gene: TRBJ1-1
clone size: NA
D gene: NA
V gene: TRBV7-2
CDR3 DNA: TGTGCCAGCAGCTTACACTACATGAACACTGAAGCTTTCTTT
CDR3 protein: CASSLHYMNTEAFF

J gene: TRBJ1-5
clone size: few
D gene: NA
V gene: TRBV12-3/TRBV12-4
CDR3 DNA: TGTGCCAGCAGTTTACTCCGGATGTCAGCCCAGCATTTT
CDR3 protein: CASSLLRMSAQHF

J gene: TRBJ1-1
clone size: NA
D gene: NA
V gene: TRBV5-4
CDR3 DNA: TGTGCCAGCAGCTTGGGGGGGGCGATGGGAGACACTGAAGCTTTCTTT
CDR3 protein: CASSLGGAMGDTEAFF

J gene: TRBJ1-5
clone size: NA
D gene: TRBD1
V gene: TRBV18
CDR3 DNA: TGTGCCAGCTCACTTACAGGGGGCGAACAGCCCCAGCATTTT
CDR3 protein: CASSLTGGEQPQHF

J gene: TRBJ2-1
clone size: NA
D gene: NA
V gene: TRBV5-4
CDR3 DNA: TGTGCCAGCAGCTTGGGTGGGGGCCTCCAAAATGAGCAGTTCTTC
CDR3 protein: CASSLGGGLQNEQFF

J gene: TRBJ1-5
clone size: NA
D gene: NA
V gene: TRBV2
CDR3 DNA: TGTGCCAGCAGTACGCCCCCCGGGACAAGCGTGCAGCCCCAGCATTTT
CDR3 protein: CASSTPPGTSVQPQHF

J gene: TRBJ2-7
clone size: medium-sized
D gene: TRBD2
V gene: TRBV5-5
CDR3 DNA: TGTGCCAGCATCCTTAGCGGGGGGCTGGACTACGAGCAGTACTTC
CDR3 protein: CASILSGGLDYEQYF

J gene: TRBJ1-2
clone size: NA
D gene: TRBD1
V gene: TRBV4-1
CDR3 DNA: TGCGCCAGCAGCCAGCCAATAGGCGACTCACGACAGGGGGCGAGTTATGGCTACACCTTC
CDR3 protein: CASSQPIGDSRQGASYGYTF

J gene: TRBJ1-1
clone size: NA
D gene: TRBD1
V gene: TRBV6-5
CDR3 DNA: TGTGCCAGCATAAAGACAGGGAGAGGCACTGAAGCTTTCTTT
CDR3 protein: CASIKTGRGTEAFF

J gene: TRBJ1-1
clone size: once
D gene: NA
V gene: TRBV3-1/TRBV3-2
CDR3 DNA: TGTGCCAGCAGCCGGTGGCCTGAAGCTTTCTTT
CDR3 protein: CASSRWPEAFF